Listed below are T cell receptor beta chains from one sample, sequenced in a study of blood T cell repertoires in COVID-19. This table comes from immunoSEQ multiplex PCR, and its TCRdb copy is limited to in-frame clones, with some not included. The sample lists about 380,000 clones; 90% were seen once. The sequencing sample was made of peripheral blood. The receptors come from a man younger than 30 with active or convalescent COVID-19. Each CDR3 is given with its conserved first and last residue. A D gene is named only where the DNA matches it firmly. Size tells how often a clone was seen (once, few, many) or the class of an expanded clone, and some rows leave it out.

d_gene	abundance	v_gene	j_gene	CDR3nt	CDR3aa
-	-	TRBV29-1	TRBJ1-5	TGCAGCGCCGGGGGGGCGGATCAGCCCCAGCATTTT	CSAGGADQPQHF
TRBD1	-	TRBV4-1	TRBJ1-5	TGCGCCAGCAGCCAGAACAGGGGAGGCCAGCCCCAGCATTTT	CASSQNRGGQPQHF
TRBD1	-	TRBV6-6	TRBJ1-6	TGTGCCAGCAGACCCGCCGGACAGGGGGATTCACCCCTCCACTTT	CASRPAGQGDSPLHF
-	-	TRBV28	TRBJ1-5	TGTGCGGTCGGGAGCAATCAGCCCCAGCATTTT	CAVGSNQPQHF
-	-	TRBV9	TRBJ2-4	TGTGCCAGCAGCCCGGGGGATCTGTTAAGGGAAAACATTCAGTACTTC	CASSPGDLLRENIQYF
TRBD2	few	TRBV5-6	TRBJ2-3	TGTGCCAGCAGCTGGCCGACGGGACTAGCGGAAGATACGCAGTATTTT	CASSWPTGLAEDTQYF
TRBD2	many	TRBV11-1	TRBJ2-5	TGTGCCAGCAACCGGGAGGGGCAAGAGACCCAGTACTTC	CASNREGQETQYF
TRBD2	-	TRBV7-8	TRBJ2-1	TGTGCCAGCGCTAGCGGGAGTCAGAATGAGCAGTTCTTC	CASASGSQNEQFF
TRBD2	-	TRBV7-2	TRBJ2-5	TGTGCCAGCAGCTCCATAGCGGGGAGGCACCGGGAGACCCAGTACTTC	CASSSIAGRHRETQYF
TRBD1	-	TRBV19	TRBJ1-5	TGTGCCAGTAGGAAGACAGGGGTCGGCAATCAGCCCCAGCATTTT	CASRKTGVGNQPQHF
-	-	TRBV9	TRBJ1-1	TGTGCCAGCAGCGTAACGGTGAACACTGAAGCTTTCTTT	CASSVTVNTEAFF
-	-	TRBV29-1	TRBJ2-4	TGCAGCGTTGAGCTGGCCCTAGCCAAAAACATTCAGTACTTC	CSVELALAKNIQYF
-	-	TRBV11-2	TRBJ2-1	TGTGCCAGCAGCTTAATCGGTAGCGGCCTGTTCAATGAGCAGTTCTTC	CASSLIGSGLFNEQFF
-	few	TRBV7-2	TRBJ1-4	TGTGCCAGCAGCTTAGAGGCAGGGCGTTTTGAAAAACTGTTTTTT	CASSLEAGRFEKLFF
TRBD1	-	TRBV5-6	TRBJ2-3	TGTGCCAGCGGCGGACAGGCAGGCACAGATACGCAGTATTTT	CASGGQAGTDTQYF
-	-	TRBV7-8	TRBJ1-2	TGTGCCAGCAGCTTAGCGGGGGAGGGCGTCGACTATGGCTACACCTTC	CASSLAGEGVDYGYTF
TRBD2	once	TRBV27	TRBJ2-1	TGTGCCAGCACCCCATGGAGGCTAGCGGGGCCCGATGAGCAGTTCTTC	CASTPWRLAGPDEQFF
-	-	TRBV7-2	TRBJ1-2	TGTGCCAGCAGCTTAGCTGCCCGCGGGGGGGCTCAGGGTAACTATGGCTACACCTTC	CASSLAARGGAQGNYGYTF
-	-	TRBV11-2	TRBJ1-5	TGTGCCAGCACAGGGTTTGTCGGTCAGCCCCAGCATTTT	CASTGFVGQPQHF
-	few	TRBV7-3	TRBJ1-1	TGTGCCAGCAGCTTGCAGGGCTCTCACACTGAAGCTTTCTTT	CASSLQGSHTEAFF
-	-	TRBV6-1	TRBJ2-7	TGTGCCAGCAGTGAAGTATGGCTCGAAGGGAGGCACGAGCAGTACTTC	CASSEVWLEGRHEQYF
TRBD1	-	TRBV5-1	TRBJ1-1	TGCGCCAGCAGCTTGGCCGGGCAGGGGGCTTCGGCTTTCTTT	CASSLAGQGASAFF
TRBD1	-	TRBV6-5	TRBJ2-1	TGTGCCAGCAGACATGACAGGGGCAACTACAATGAGCAGTTCTTC	CASRHDRGNYNEQFF
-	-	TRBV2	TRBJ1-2	TGTGCCAGCGTGGGAGAGAGAAACTATGGCTACACCTTC	CASVGERNYGYTF
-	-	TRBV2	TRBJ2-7	TGTGCCGAAAAGACTAGCTCCTACGAGCAGTACTTC	CAEKTSSYEQYF
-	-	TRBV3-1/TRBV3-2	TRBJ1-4	TGTGCCAGCAGCCACAGTAATGAAAAACTGTTTTTT	CASSHSNEKLFF
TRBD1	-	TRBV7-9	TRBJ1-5	TGTGCCAGCAGCACAGGGGGACTCAATCAGCCCCAGCATTTT	CASSTGGLNQPQHF
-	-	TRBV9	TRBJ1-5	TGTGCCAGCAGCCCGGACCCGGGGGGATATCAGCCCCAGCATTTT	CASSPDPGGYQPQHF
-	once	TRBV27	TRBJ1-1	TGTGCCAGCAGTTTGAACCCGGGCACTGAAGCTTTCTTT	CASSLNPGTEAFF
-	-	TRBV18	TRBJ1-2	TGTGCCAGCTCACCACCGGGTCAGGCTTTTTGGGATGGCTACACCTTC	CASSPPGQAFWDGYTF
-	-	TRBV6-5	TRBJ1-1	TGTGCCAGTTCGACAGGAGACACTGAAGCTTTCTTT	CASSTGDTEAFF
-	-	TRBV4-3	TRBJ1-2	TGCGCCAGCAGCCGAGTCCTGGGAGATAGCTATGGCTACACCTTC	CASSRVLGDSYGYTF
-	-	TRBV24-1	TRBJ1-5	TGTGCCACTCCCCTGGCCAGCAATCAGCCCCAGCATTTT	CATPLASNQPQHF
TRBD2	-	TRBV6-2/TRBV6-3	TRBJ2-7	TGTGCCAGCAGTTACTCCAGCGGGAAGAAACTGTACGAGCAGTACTTC	CASSYSSGKKLYEQYF
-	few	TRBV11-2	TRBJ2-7	TGTGCCAGCAGCTTAGAGGGGGGTAGTAACTACGAGCAGTACTTC	CASSLEGGSNYEQYF
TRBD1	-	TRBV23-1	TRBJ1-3	TGCGCCAGCAGCCCCGGACAGGAGGAAGCTGGAAACACCATATATTTT	CASSPGQEEAGNTIYF